Listed below are T cell receptor beta chains from one sample, sequenced in a study of T-cell memory formation after mild COVID-19. TCRdb reprocessed the 5' RACE reads via MiXCR and lists one record per CDR3 protein. This table holds 40,000 to 60,000 distinct CDR3 sequences, more than 10% found once. Sequencing was done on a sample of PBMCs or a T cell subset sorted from them (not recorded which). These receptors came from a man between 18 and 35 years old who had mild COVID-19 (a few samples of this study predate the infection). Cell type and time point are not known. Each CDR3 is given without its conserved first and last residue. The order of the fields is clone size, CDR3 length, V gene, J gene, CDR3 protein. Size values are once, few and many counts, or a class for expanded clones, and some rows have none.

few	10	TRBV5-5	TRBJ1-2	ASSSGLYGYT
.	14	TRBV5-1	TRBJ2-3	ASSRTRAVSTDTQY
many	10	TRBV20-1	TRBJ2-5	SATWVEETQY
few	11	TRBV20-1	TRBJ1-1	SAPDRRMTEAF
few	13	TRBV9	TRBJ2-3	ASSAMGGHTDTQY
few	17	TRBV6-2/TRBV6-3	TRBJ2-1	ASSYLLLGLAGGFNEQF
many	12	TRBV6-5	TRBJ1-2	ASSYSRATVGYT
.	12	TRBV2	TRBJ1-1	ASRMGGRGTEAF
few	12	TRBV6-2/TRBV6-3	TRBJ1-6	ASTRETYNSPLH
many	11	TRBV20-1	TRBJ1-2	SARDSGGLGYT
few	12	TRBV5-1	TRBJ1-2	ASSRDQANYGYT
.	10	TRBV20-1	TRBJ1-1	SAKGGRAEAF
few	12	TRBV6-4	TRBJ1-4	ASSGGLANEKLF
.	14	TRBV5-1	TRBJ2-2	ASSLTARRATGELF
.	12	TRBV29-1	TRBJ1-4	SVRQGATNEKLF
.	11	TRBV6-2/TRBV6-3	TRBJ2-2	ASSYPSTGELF
.	12	TRBV29-1	TRBJ1-5	SVAPGGLNQPQH
many	12	TRBV6-2/TRBV6-3	TRBJ2-5	ASSYLQGGETQY
many	11	TRBV20-1	TRBJ2-3	RTAELFTDTQY
.	12	TRBV6-5	TRBJ2-2	ASKGAVNTGELF
many	12	TRBV12-3/TRBV12-4	TRBJ2-2	ASSFGLNTGELF
few	12	TRBV5-1	TRBJ2-1	ASSPLGQGVERF
few	13	TRBV4-2	TRBJ1-2	ASSPHPEGQEGYT
many	14	TRBV4-1	TRBJ1-5	ASSQPGQGPNQPQH
few	11	TRBV2	TRBJ1-2	ASSAGQGRGYT
medium-sized	15	TRBV4-3	TRBJ2-3	ASSQDIGTSSTDTQY
.	12	TRBV5-1	TRBJ1-1	ASSFHGIGSGAF
.	9	TRBV20-1	TRBJ2-5	SARPWGTQY
many	12	TRBV20-1	TRBJ2-1	SARTGRRDNEQF
many	12	TRBV7-2	TRBJ2-3	ASSRLGSTDTQY
.	17	TRBV5-1	TRBJ2-1	ASSLVGTSGSGAYNEQF
few	12	TRBV20-1	TRBJ2-1	SASLAPIYNEQF
many	13	TRBV5-1	TRBJ2-5	ASSWNPGAKETQY
.	14	TRBV24-1	TRBJ2-3	ATSDTGGASTDTQY
.	14	TRBV6-1	TRBJ2-1	ASIQLFRGAGNEQF
few	16	TRBV28	TRBJ2-4	ASSRAGQGVPAKNIQY
many	15	TRBV7-2	TRBJ2-3	ASTQISGRPDADTQY
many	10	TRBV15	TRBJ2-5	ATSRDLETQY
.	11	TRBV7-2	TRBJ1-2	ASRDTGHNGYT
few	11	TRBV12-3/TRBV12-4	TRBJ2-2	ASSLSRAGELF
few	11	TRBV20-1	TRBJ1-1	SAPIPGQGQAF
.	13	TRBV12-3/TRBV12-4	TRBJ1-1	ASSPQTDLGTEAF
.	14	TRBV3-1	TRBJ2-2	ASSSGSGGGTGELF
few	12	TRBV7-2	TRBJ2-7	ASSPARAPYEQY
few	16	TRBV5-1	TRBJ1-2	ASSLPRQGALQRHGYT
few	13	TRBV10-3	TRBJ2-1	AISESGTGGDEQF
.	12	TRBV4-1	TRBJ2-5	ASSQATGQETQY